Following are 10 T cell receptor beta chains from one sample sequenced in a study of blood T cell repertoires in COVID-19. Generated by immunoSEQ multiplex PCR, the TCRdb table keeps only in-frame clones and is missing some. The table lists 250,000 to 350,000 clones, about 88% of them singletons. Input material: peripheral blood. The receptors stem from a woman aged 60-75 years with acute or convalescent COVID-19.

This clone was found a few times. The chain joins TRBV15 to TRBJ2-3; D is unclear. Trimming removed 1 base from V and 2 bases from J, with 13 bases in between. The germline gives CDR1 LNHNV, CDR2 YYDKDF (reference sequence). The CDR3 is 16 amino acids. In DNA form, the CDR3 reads TGTGCCACCAGCAGAGGCGGCGTACGACTCACAGATACGCAGTATTTT. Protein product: CATSRGGVRLTDTQYF.

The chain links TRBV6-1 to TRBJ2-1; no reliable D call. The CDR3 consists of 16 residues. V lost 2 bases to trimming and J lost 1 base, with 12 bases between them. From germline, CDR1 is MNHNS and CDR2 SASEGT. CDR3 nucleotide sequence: TGTGCCAGCAGTGAAAAGGTCAGGCCATCCTACAATGAGCAGTTCTTC. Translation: CASSEKVRPSYNEQFF.

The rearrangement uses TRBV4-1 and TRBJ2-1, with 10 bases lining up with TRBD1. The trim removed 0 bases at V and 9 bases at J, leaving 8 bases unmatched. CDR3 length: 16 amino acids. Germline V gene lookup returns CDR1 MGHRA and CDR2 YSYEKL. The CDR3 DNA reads TGCGCCAGCAGCCAAGATCCCGTGACAGGGGGCGGTGAGCAGTTCTTC. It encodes CASSQDPVTGGGEQFF.

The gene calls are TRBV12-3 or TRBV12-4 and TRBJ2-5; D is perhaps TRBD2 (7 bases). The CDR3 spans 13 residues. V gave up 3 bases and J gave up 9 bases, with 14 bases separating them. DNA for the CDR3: TGTGCCAGCAGTTTGGTCGGGGGGCGAGCCCAGTACTTC. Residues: CASSLVGGRAQYF.

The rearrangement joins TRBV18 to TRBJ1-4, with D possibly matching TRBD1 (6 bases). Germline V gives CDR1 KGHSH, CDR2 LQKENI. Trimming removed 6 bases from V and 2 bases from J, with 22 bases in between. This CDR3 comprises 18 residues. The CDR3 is CASSLPGVGIVTNEKLFF. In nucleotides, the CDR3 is TGTGCCAGCTCGTTGCCAGGGGTCGGTATTGTGACTAATGAAAAACTGTTTTTT. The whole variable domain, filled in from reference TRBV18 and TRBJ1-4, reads NAGVMQNPRHLVRRRGQEARLRCSPMKGHSHVYWYRQLPEEGLKFMVYLQKENIIDESGMPKERFSAEFPKEGPSILRIQQVVRGDSAAYFCASSLPGVGIVTNEKLFFGSGTQLSVL.

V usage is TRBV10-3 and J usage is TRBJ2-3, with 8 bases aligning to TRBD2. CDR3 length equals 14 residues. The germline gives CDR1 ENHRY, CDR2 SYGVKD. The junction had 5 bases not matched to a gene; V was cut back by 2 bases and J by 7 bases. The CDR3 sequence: CAISEGTSGNTQYF. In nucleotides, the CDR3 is TGTGCCATCAGTGAGGGGACTAGTGGGAATACGCAGTATTTT.

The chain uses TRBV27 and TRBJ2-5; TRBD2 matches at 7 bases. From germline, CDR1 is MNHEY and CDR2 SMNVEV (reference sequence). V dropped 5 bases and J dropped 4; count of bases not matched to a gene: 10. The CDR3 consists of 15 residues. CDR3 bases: TGTGCCAGCAGTACCACGACTAGCTTTCGAGAGACCCAGTACTTC. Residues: CASSTTTSFRETQYF.

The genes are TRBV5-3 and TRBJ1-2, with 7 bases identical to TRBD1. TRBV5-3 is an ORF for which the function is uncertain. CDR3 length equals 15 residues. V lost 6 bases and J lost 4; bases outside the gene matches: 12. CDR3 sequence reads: CARIPIGGTSYGYTF. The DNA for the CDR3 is TGTGCCAGAATTCCCATAGGGGGCACGTCCTATGGCTACACCTTC.

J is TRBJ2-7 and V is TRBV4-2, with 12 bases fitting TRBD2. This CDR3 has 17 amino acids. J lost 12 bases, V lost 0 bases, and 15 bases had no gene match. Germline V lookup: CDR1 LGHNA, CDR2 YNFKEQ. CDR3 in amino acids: CASSQDTGELAGGPRYF. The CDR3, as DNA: TGTGCCAGCAGCCAAGATACCGGGGAGCTAGCGGGAGGGCCCCGGTACTTC.

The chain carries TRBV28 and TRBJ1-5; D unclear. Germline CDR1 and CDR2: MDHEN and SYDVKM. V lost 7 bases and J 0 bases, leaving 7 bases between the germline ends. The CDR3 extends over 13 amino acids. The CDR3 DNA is TGTGCCAGCACCCGGTATAGCAATCAGCCCCAGCATTTT. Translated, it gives CASTRYSNQPQHF. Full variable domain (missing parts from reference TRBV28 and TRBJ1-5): DVKVTQSSRYLVKRTGEKVFLECVQDMDHENMFWYRQDPGLGLRLIYFSYDVKMKEKGDIPEGYSVSREKKERFSLILESASTNQTSMYLCASTRYSNQPQHFGDGTRLSIL.